The sequence of this TCR beta chain was determined in a study of blood T cell repertoires in COVID-19. In this sample, this clone turned up a few times. As processed by the authors: Counts of nucleated cells, estimated from reference gene primer amplification, were obtained. Data came from immunoSEQ multiplex PCR; TCRdb stores just in-frame clones and leaves some out. D and trimming were read from the DNA, whereas the V and J calls and clone size are those reported in that table. The sample records about 160,000 clones, about 85% being singletons. Everyone who took part was roughly 18 to 95 years old, and they came from about 25 US areas. Resolution of symptoms, clearance, or two negative PCRs was present in recovered Cohort 3 donors. Germline values: CDR1 SGHTA, CDR2 FQGNSA. Trimming pared 1 base from V and 5 bases from J, leaving 12 bases between. The CDR3 totals 14 residues.

The genes are TRBV7-2 and TRBJ2-7, with a tentative D call TRBD2 (6 bases). Sequences were obtained from PBMCs or T cells enriched from blood (not recorded which). The sequence came from a woman between 45 and 60 years old who had recovered from COVID-19. CDR3 sequence: CASSLGGTRNEQYF. Written as DNA, the CDR3 is TGTGCCAGCAGCTTAGGCGGGACCAGGAACGAGCAGTACTTC. The complete variable domain, with remaining parts taken from reference TRBV7-2 and TRBJ2-7, reads GAGVSQSPSNKVTEKGKDVELRCDPISGHTALYWYRQSLGQGLEFLIYFQGNSAPDKSGLPSDRFSAERTGGSVSTLTIQRTQQEDSAVYLCASSLGGTRNEQYFGPGTRLTVT.